These T cell receptor beta chains were read from a single sample in a study of blood T cell repertoires in COVID-19. Some clones are missing from TCRdb's copy, which holds only in-frame ones; the method was immunoSEQ multiplex PCR. The sample contains some 300,000 clones, approximately 88% of which appear only once. Specimen: peripheral blood. The receptors derive from a woman aged 25 to 39 who had recovered from COVID-19. Each CDR3 is given with its conserved first and last residue. D genes are given only for firm matches. Where a row states a size, it is once, few, many or the class of an expanded clone; other rows omit it.

j_call v_call clone_size d_call cdr3_nt cdr3_aa
TRBJ2-5 TRBV29-1 once TRBD2 TGCAGCGTTGAAGCTAGCGGGGGGTACCAAGAGACCCAGTACTTC CSVEASGGYQETQYF
TRBJ2-5 TRBV4-1 once . TGCGCCAGCAGCCGACAGGGAGGAGAGACCCAGTACTTC CASSRQGGETQYF
TRBJ1-3 TRBV3-1/TRBV3-2 few . TGTGCCAGCAGCCAAGACCTAGGAAACACCATATATTTT CASSQDLGNTIYF
TRBJ1-3 TRBV6-6 . . TGTGCCAGCAGTTACTCTCCAGGGTCGGGAAACACCATATATTTT CASSYSPGSGNTIYF
TRBJ2-1 TRBV11-2 . . TGTGCCAGCAGCCCACCCGGGTTCGGGCAGTTCTTC CASSPPGFGQFF
TRBJ2-3 TRBV7-2 . TRBD2 TGTGCCAGCAGCCAGGGACTAGCAAGCACAGATACGCAGTATTTT CASSQGLASTDTQYF
TRBJ2-7 TRBV14 . TRBD1 TGTGCCAGCAGCCAAATAACCGGGACAGGGGGCAACCCCTACGAGCAGTACTTC CASSQITGTGGNPYEQYF
TRBJ2-1 TRBV24-1 . TRBD2 TGTGCCACTGGGACTAGCGGGGGGTCGAGCTCCTACAATGAGCAGTTCTTC CATGTSGGSSSYNEQFF
TRBJ1-1 TRBV5-6 . . TGTGCCAGCAGCTTGCCGGGATTGAACACTGAAGCTTTCTTT CASSLPGLNTEAFF
TRBJ1-2 TRBV7-3 . . TGTGCCAGCAGCCCTCGGGAGGGCAGCTATGGCTACACCTTC CASSPREGSYGYTF
TRBJ1-4 TRBV27 . . TGTGCCAGCAGTTTCTTTTCCGATTTAGGAGATGAAAAACTGTTTTTT CASSFFSDLGDEKLFF
TRBJ2-4 TRBV5-1 . TRBD1 TGCGCCAGCAGCCGGGACAGGCTAGCCAAAAACATTCAGTACTTC CASSRDRLAKNIQYF
TRBJ1-2 TRBV4-1 . . TGCGCCAGCAGCCCCCGGTTGGTAGCTAACTATGGCTACACCTTC CASSPRLVANYGYTF
TRBJ1-4 TRBV30 . TRBD1 TGTGCCTGGAGTATGACAGGGGGGGAAAAACTGTTTTTT CAWSMTGGEKLFF
TRBJ2-2 TRBV13 few TRBD2 TGTGCCAGCAGCCCCGGACTAGCGGGGGGGCCCCGTCGTACCGGGGAGCTGTTTTTT CASSPGLAGGPRRTGELFF
TRBJ1-3 TRBV5-3 . . TGTGCCGGAATTAACCCACTCACCCGCTCTGGAAACACCATATATTTT CAGINPLTRSGNTIYF
TRBJ2-7 TRBV12-3/TRBV12-4 . . TGTGCCAGCACTTTCGGAGGGTACGAGCAGTACTTC CASTFGGYEQYF
TRBJ1-4 TRBV11-2 . . TGTGCCAGCAGCCGCGGGGAGGTAGGCGAAAAACTGTTTTTT CASSRGEVGEKLFF
TRBJ1-5 TRBV12-3/TRBV12-4 . . TGTGCCAGCAGTTTACTGAGCAATCAGCCCCAGCATTTT CASSLLSNQPQHF
TRBJ2-1 TRBV11-2 once . TGTGCCAGCAGCCAAATTTTGTATGAGCAGTTCTTC CASSQILYEQFF
TRBJ1-1 TRBV19 . . TGTGCCAGTAAGTGGGACTCCATGAACACTGAAGCTTTCTTT CASKWDSMNTEAFF
TRBJ1-4 TRBV6-5 . . TGTGCCAGCAGTCCTCGGACAGAACCTGAAAAACTGTTTTTT CASSPRTEPEKLFF
TRBJ2-5 TRBV7-9 . . TGTGCCAGCAGCGGGGGCCGGGGGACCCAGTACTTC CASSGGRGTQYF
TRBJ1-2 TRBV5-4 . . TGTGCCAGCAGCACGGACGGGAATGACTATGGCTACACCTTC CASSTDGNDYGYTF
TRBJ2-2 TRBV28 . TRBD1 TGTGCCAGCAGGGGGACAGCTTGGGGCACCGGGGAGCTGTTTTTT CASRGTAWGTGELFF
TRBJ2-5 TRBV7-2 . TRBD2 TGTGCCAGCAGCAGGACTAGCGGGGGGGCCTTAGAGACCCAGTACTTC CASSRTSGGALETQYF
TRBJ2-7 TRBV18 . TRBD2 TGTGCCAGCTCACCTCCTAGCGGGGGGTACGAGCAGTACTTC CASSPPSGGYEQYF
TRBJ2-5 TRBV30 . TRBD1 TGTGCCTGGAGTTGGGACAGGGGTTACCAAGAGACCCAGTACTTC CAWSWDRGYQETQYF
TRBJ1-3 TRBV19 . . TGTGCCAGTACCCGTGGAAACACCATATATTTT CASTRGNTIYF
TRBJ1-6 TRBV5-6 . . TGTGCCAGCAGCTTGGGAGGGGGTAATTCACCCCTCCACTTT CASSLGGGNSPLHF
TRBJ1-4 TRBV7-9 . . TGTGCCAGCACAGGGGATGAAAAACTGTTTTTT CASTGDEKLFF
TRBJ2-3 TRBV5-6 . TRBD2 TGTGCCAGCAGCTGGGTGGGACTAGCGGGGGGCACAGATACGCAGTATTTT CASSWVGLAGGTDTQYF
TRBJ2-7 TRBV27 . TRBD1 TGTGCCAGCAGGATCCTCCAGGGGGATTACGAGCAGTACTTC CASRILQGDYEQYF
TRBJ2-1 TRBV6-4 . TRBD2 TGTGCCAGCAGTAGCGGGGGGGCCAATGAGCAGTTCTTC CASSSGGANEQFF
TRBJ1-4 TRBV4-3 few . TGCGCCAGCAGCCTGGACAGTACTAATGAAAAACTGTTTTTT CASSLDSTNEKLFF
TRBJ2-5 TRBV18 . . TGTGCCAGCTCACCACTGACAAAAGAGACCCAGTACTTC CASSPLTKETQYF
TRBJ1-5 TRBV2 once . TGTGCCAGCAGATCTACAGGTACGGTTTGGAATCAGCCCCAGCATTTT CASRSTGTVWNQPQHF